A selection of T cell receptor beta chains follows, all from one sample in a study of blood T cell repertoires in COVID-19. Sequencing was performed with immunoSEQ multiplex PCR; in TCRdb, only in-frame clones are kept and a portion is missing. Among 37,000 or so clones listed, around 86% were seen once. Sequencing was performed on peripheral blood. These receptors were collected from a human donor in a cohort sampled during active COVID-19. CDR3s include the opening cysteine and the closing phenylalanine or tryptophan. The D gene is left open where the match is weak.

J	D	V	CDR3
TRBJ2-7	TRBD2	TRBV6-2/TRBV6-3	CASSYESGLAGYEQYF
TRBJ2-1	TRBD2	TRBV19	CASSIPSGGPARNEQFF
TRBJ1-4	.	TRBV10-3	CATSDRLTEKLFF
TRBJ2-3	TRBD2	TRBV5-1	CASRTGLAGGDTQYF
TRBJ1-3	.	TRBV12-5	CASQDNSGNTIYF
TRBJ2-3	TRBD2	TRBV19	CASSIRPAGDPTDTQYF
TRBJ1-4	.	TRBV2	CASSDQAPDGTNEKLFF
TRBJ2-5	TRBD1	TRBV11-2	CASSSLTGRQETQYF
TRBJ2-1	TRBD2	TRBV5-1	CASSLVPSGSVVNEQFF
TRBJ2-7	TRBD1	TRBV7-9	CASSPRPGQDVSYEQYF
TRBJ2-5	.	TRBV7-9	CASNPGQETQYF
TRBJ2-7	TRBD2	TRBV4-1	CASSQDLAGGTAYEQYF
TRBJ1-4	.	TRBV19	CATQGVRNEKLFF
TRBJ2-5	TRBD2	TRBV6-2/TRBV6-3	CASSYSIASGRQETQYF
TRBJ2-7	.	TRBV9	CASSVAPLLEQYF
TRBJ1-2	TRBD1	TRBV9	CASSSNRGLVSGYTF
TRBJ1-5	TRBD1	TRBV4-1	CASSQGQGTGQPQHF
TRBJ2-3	TRBD2	TRBV20-1	CSASPGTSGTDTQYF
TRBJ2-7	TRBD1	TRBV29-1	CSVGTGTYEQYF
TRBJ2-1	TRBD2	TRBV29-1	CSVARGSGVYEQFF
TRBJ2-2	.	TRBV19	CASSIEARGTGELFF
TRBJ2-3	.	TRBV7-7	CASSLTGEPPDTQYF
TRBJ2-3	.	TRBV27	CASSLGVGLGYSTDTQYF
TRBJ2-7	TRBD1	TRBV5-1	CASSPGDRGPYEQYF
TRBJ1-1	TRBD1	TRBV6-6	CASSPRGQGNTEAFF
TRBJ1-1	.	TRBV6-1	CASSDRGITEAFF
TRBJ2-5	TRBD1	TRBV18	CASSPTGSETQYF
TRBJ1-1	.	TRBV6-5	CASSYRTPNTEAFF
TRBJ2-5	.	TRBV6-5	CASTTRLQETQYF
TRBJ2-5	.	TRBV9	CASSVGTSAETQETQYF
TRBJ2-7	.	TRBV5-1	CASSFGTPGAEQYF
TRBJ2-2	.	TRBV18	CASSQPGQNTGELFF
TRBJ2-1	.	TRBV5-4	CASSHGRGGKNEQFF
TRBJ2-1	TRBD2	TRBV19	CASSSPAGATYNEQFF
TRBJ2-6	.	TRBV5-6	CASSRTGSGANVLTF
TRBJ2-3	.	TRBV18	CASRRGTVTDTQYF
TRBJ2-4	.	TRBV18	CASSPPTGRDIQYF
TRBJ2-7	TRBD1	TRBV5-1	CASGRGQGSYEQYF
TRBJ2-5	TRBD2	TRBV9	CASSVVGRAGETQYF
TRBJ1-5	.	TRBV18	CASSPPGRVNQPQHF
TRBJ1-1	TRBD1	TRBV5-6	CASSFHRGTEAFF
TRBJ2-7	.	TRBV9	CASSPSVAPAYEQYF